The sequence of this TCR beta chain was determined in a study of identifying expanded T cells in peripheral blood. The CDR3 runs to 14 residues. Germline lookup yields CDR1 LGHNA and CDR2 YSLEER. V lost 0 bases, J lost 3 bases, and 9 bases lay in between. TCRdb keeps only in-frame clones here, not all; method: immunoSEQ multiplex PCR. In the table there are 100,000 or so clones, 87% of which are singletons. The origin of this receptor is a person aged 18 to 75 in good health. This sequence joins TRBV4-3 and TRBJ2-7; tentative D call: TRBD1 (6 bases). What was sequenced was blood. The CDR3 sequence: CASSQEQGIYEQYF. The CDR3 region has the DNA TGCGCCAGCAGCCAAGAACAGGGAATCTACGAGCAGTACTTC.